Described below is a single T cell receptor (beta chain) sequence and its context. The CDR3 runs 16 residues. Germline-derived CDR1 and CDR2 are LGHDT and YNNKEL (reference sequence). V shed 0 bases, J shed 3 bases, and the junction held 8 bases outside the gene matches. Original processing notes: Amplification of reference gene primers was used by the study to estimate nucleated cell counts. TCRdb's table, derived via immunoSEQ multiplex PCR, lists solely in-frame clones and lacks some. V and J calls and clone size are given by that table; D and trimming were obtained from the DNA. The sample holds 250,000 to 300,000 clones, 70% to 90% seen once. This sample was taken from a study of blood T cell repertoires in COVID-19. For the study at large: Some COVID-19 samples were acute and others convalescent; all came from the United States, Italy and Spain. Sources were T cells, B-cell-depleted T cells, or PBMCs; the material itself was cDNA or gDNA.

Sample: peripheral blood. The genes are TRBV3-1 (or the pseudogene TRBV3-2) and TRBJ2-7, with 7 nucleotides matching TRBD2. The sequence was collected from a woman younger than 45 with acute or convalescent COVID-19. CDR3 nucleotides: TGTGCCAGCAGCCAAGAGAGCGGGGAGGCTCTCTACGAGCAGTACTTC. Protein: CASSQESGEALYEQYF.